This T cell receptor (beta chain) was sequenced in a study of shared clonotypes between healthy human individuals. Study summary: The donor group consisted of two women and a few men, aged 18 to 49. Study results and limitations: Naive subsets typically showed greater estimated richness than memory subsets.

The V end was cut by 2 bases, the J end by 0 bases, with 10 bases between. This CDR3 spans 15 amino acids. Germline V gene data show CDR1 as MNHEY and CDR2 as SVGAGI. This clone has only a few counts. Its specificity is not known. Terminally differentiated effector memory CD45RA+ cells were excluded from the naive CD8 cells, which were CD45RO-negative and positively selected for CCR7. At deep level, the assay was performed. Sequencing used immunoSEQ multiplex PCR; TCRdb keeps in-frame clones, though not all of them. The data show hundreds of thousands of clones, with 85% to 95% seen just once and 0.095% to 0.14% held by the top ten.

The chain is built from TRBV6-5 and TRBJ1-2; a possible D gene is TRBD1 (6 bases). The clonotype was recovered from a woman aged 25 to 45 in good health. The material sequenced was naive CD8+ T cells sorted from blood. In DNA form, the CDR3 reads TGTGCCAGCAGTTACGGGGACAAAGCTAACTATGGCTACACCTTC. Protein: CASSYGDKANYGYTF.